These T cell receptor beta chains were read from a single sample in a study of cytomegalovirus exposure and HLA in healthy donors. The protocol was immunoSEQ multiplex PCR, while the TCRdb copy is restricted to in-frame clones and leaves out a portion. Its clone listing holds approximately 120,000 clones. Source material: PBMCs. The receptors were sampled from a woman aged 60 to 75 in good health and CMV-seronegative. Both conserved end residues are part of each CDR3. D genes are given only for firm matches.

CAWIKGGGEKLFF	TGTGCCTGGATCAAGGGAGGTGGTGAAAAACTGTTTTTT	.	TRBV30	TRBJ1-4
CASSLELPSYEQYF	TGTGCCAGCAGCTTGGAGCTCCCCTCCTACGAGCAGTACTTC	.	TRBV5-5	TRBJ2-7
CASTRGVLGNEQFF	TGTGCCAGCACCCGCGGGGTTTTGGGCAATGAGCAGTTCTTC	.	TRBV5-6	TRBJ2-1
CASSSPMVAAGELFF	TGTGCCAGCAGCTCCCCCATGGTCGCGGCCGGGGAGCTGTTTTTT	.	TRBV7-3	TRBJ2-2
CASSEVGGTPGNEQFF	TGTGCCAGCAGTGAAGTAGGCGGGACCCCCGGGAATGAGCAGTTCTTC	.	TRBV2	TRBJ2-1
CASSENRGQPQHF	TGTGCCAGCAGTGAGAACAGGGGTCAGCCCCAGCATTTT	TRBD1	TRBV6-1	TRBJ1-5
CASSVETSDTQYF	TGTGCCAGCAGCGTAGAGACTAGCGATACGCAGTATTTT	TRBD2	TRBV9	TRBJ2-3
CASSSRDRGTVTDTQYF	TGTGCCAGCAGCTCTCGGGACAGAGGTACCGTCACAGATACGCAGTATTTT	TRBD1	TRBV14	TRBJ2-3
CASSPDRGWENEQFF	TGTGCCAGCAGTCCAGACAGGGGATGGGAGAATGAGCAGTTCTTC	TRBD1	TRBV28	TRBJ2-1
CASSQGFNSPLHF	TGTGCCAGCAGCCAGGGTTTTAATTCACCCCTCCACTTT	.	TRBV6-5	TRBJ1-6
CASSVGQGGNEKLFF	TGTGCCAGCAGTGTTGGACAGGGAGGGAATGAAAAACTGTTTTTT	TRBD1	TRBV6-1	TRBJ1-4
CASSTDRDRGYNTGELFF	TGTGCCAGCAGCACCGACCGGGACAGGGGTTACAACACCGGGGAGCTGTTTTTT	TRBD1	TRBV11-3	TRBJ2-2
CASSLSPSEKLFF	TGTGCCAGCAGCTTATCCCCCTCCGAAAAACTGTTTTTT	.	TRBV7-9	TRBJ1-4
CASSRLPGQGENEQFF	TGCGCCAGCAGCAGATTGCCGGGACAGGGGGAAAATGAGCAGTTCTTC	TRBD1	TRBV5-1	TRBJ2-1
CASSLFFPGTSTLKIRSGELFF	TGTGCCAGCAGTTTGTTTTTCCCCGGGACAAGTACCTTAAAGATCCGAAGCGGGGAGCTGTTTTTT	.	TRBV27	TRBJ2-2
CASSPTNRGDYEQYF	TGTGCCAGCAGCCCAACCAACCGGGGGGACTACGAGCAGTACTTC	TRBD2	TRBV9	TRBJ2-7
CASSIGPQGNEQFF	TGTGCCAGTAGTATAGGGCCCCAGGGCAATGAGCAGTTCTTC	.	TRBV19	TRBJ2-1
CSVGVVAATYGQYF	TGCAGCGTTGGTGTGGTGGCGGCCACCTACGGGCAGTACTTC	.	TRBV29-1	TRBJ2-7
CASSESVGGLGEAFF	TGTGCCAGCAGTGAATCCGTCGGGGGATTAGGTGAAGCTTTCTTT	.	TRBV6-1	TRBJ1-1
CASSSGLAGGNEQFF	TGTGCCAGCAGCTCGGGACTAGCTGGAGGGAATGAGCAGTTCTTC	TRBD2	TRBV7-9	TRBJ2-1
CASSLLTGGTGELFF	TGCGCCAGCAGCTTGCTGACAGGGGGAACCGGGGAGCTGTTTTTT	TRBD1	TRBV5-1	TRBJ2-2
CASSVALGTSGTLETQYF	TGTGCCAGCAGCGTAGCCCTTGGGACTAGCGGGACCCTAGAGACCCAGTACTTC	TRBD2	TRBV9	TRBJ2-5
CASSEGQGAFNGYTF	TGTGCCAGCAGTGAAGGACAGGGGGCTTTCAATGGCTACACCTTC	TRBD1	TRBV25-1	TRBJ1-2
CASSGQGSWNEAFF	TGTGCCAGTAGCGGACAGGGTTCGTGGAATGAAGCTTTCTTT	TRBD1	TRBV19	TRBJ1-1
CASSLDTERSNEKLFF	TGTGCCAGCAGCTTGGACACCGAACGATCTAATGAAAAACTGTTTTTT	.	TRBV7-9	TRBJ1-4
CASSVAGGMSYNEQFF	TGTGCCAGCAGCGTAGCCGGGGGGATGTCCTACAATGAGCAGTTCTTC	TRBD2	TRBV9	TRBJ2-1
CASSFPPGTLNEQFF	TGTGCCAGCAGTTTTCCTCCGGGGACACTCAATGAGCAGTTCTTC	.	TRBV7-9	TRBJ2-1
CASSSDRVSGTDTQYF	TGCGCCAGCAGCTCCGACAGGGTATCGGGCACAGATACGCAGTATTTT	TRBD1	TRBV5-1	TRBJ2-3
CASSKQGARGYTF	TGTGCCAGCAGTAAACAGGGGGCGCGGGGCTACACCTTC	TRBD1	TRBV6-6	TRBJ1-2
CAWGPEGSWTGELFF	TGTGCCTGGGGTCCTGAGGGCAGCTGGACCGGGGAGCTGTTTTTT	.	TRBV30	TRBJ2-2
CASSVGGTGYGYTF	TGTGCCAGCAGCGTAGGGGGGACAGGCTATGGCTACACCTTC	TRBD1	TRBV9	TRBJ1-2
CASSLTAGGGDGKLFF	TGTGCCAGCAGCTTAACGGCAGGGGGAGGCGATGGGAAACTGTTTTTT	TRBD1	TRBV7-9	TRBJ1-4
CASSFIARTGDTQYF	TGTGCCAGCAGTTTTATAGCGCGGACAGGGGATACGCAGTATTTT	TRBD1	TRBV28	TRBJ2-3